The 17 T cell receptor beta chains below all came from one sample that was sequenced in a study of early T cells in non-severe SARS-CoV-2 infection. TCRdb independently ran MiXCR on the 5' RACE reads; one entry per CDR3 protein. The sample includes 35,000 to 45,000 distinct CDR3 sequences, roughly 9.9% of them seen just once. Sample: whole blood. The receptors were sampled from an adult who was a healthcare worker with PCR-confirmed SARS-CoV-2 infection or an uninfected control (not recorded which).

This clonotype was counted only a few times. The V gene is TRBV27, the J gene TRBJ1-1; 8 bases align to TRBD1. The CDR3 is 13 amino acids. V was pared by 4 bases and J by 6 bases, with 4 bases of the junction left unmatched. In germline, CDR1 is MNHEY, CDR2 SMNVEV (reference sequence). The CDR3 DNA reads as TGTGCCAGCAGTTCCCGGACAGGGCCTGAAGCTTTCTTT. This gives the protein CASSSRTGPEAFF.

This clonotype appeared many times. The V and J genes are TRBV14 and TRBJ2-1, with 8 bases lining up with TRBD1. The V segment lost 2 bases and the J segment 1 base; nucleotides outside the gene matches: 1. Germline V gives CDR1 SGHDN, CDR2 FVKESK. The CDR3 covers 15 residues. The CDR3 DNA follows: TGTGCCAGCAGCCAACGACAGGGGTCCTACAATGAGCAGTTCTTC. Its translation is CASSQRQGSYNEQFF.

This clonotype came up many times. This chain uses TRBV6-5 with TRBJ2-1; 7 bases are shared with TRBD1. V was clipped by 0 bases and J by 8 bases; unmatched bases: 10. CDR3 length equals 16 residues. Germline V CDR1 and CDR2: MNHEY, SVGAGI. For the CDR3, the DNA is TGTGCCAGCAGTTACTCGGCAGGGGGATCGGGCGATGAGCAGTTCTTC. This translates into CASSYSAGGSGDEQFF.

This clonotype was observed many times. The chain carries TRBV9 and TRBJ1-1; unclear D gene. Deletions cut 4 bases from V and 2 bases from J, with 12 bases between. CDR3 length: 14 residues. The V gene's germline CDR1 is SGDLS and CDR2 YYNGEE. The CDR3 DNA reads TGTGCCAGCAGCCCCCCCCCGGCTAACACTGAAGCTTTCTTT. This encodes CASSPPPANTEAFF.

This clonotype was recorded at least ten times. V is TRBV27 and J is TRBJ1-6; D may be TRBD1 (6 bases). The V end was cut by 8 bases, the J end by 4 bases, with 12 bases between. Germline loops: CDR1 MNHEY, CDR2 SMNVEV (reference sequence). The CDR3 runs 14 residues. The CDR3 DNA reads as TGTGCCAGCGCGCGGACAGAGTATAATTCACCCCTCCACTTT. Translating gives CASARTEYNSPLHF.

This clonotype was seen a few times. The V gene is TRBV7-9, the J gene TRBJ2-1, with 10 bases fitting TRBD1. Per germline, CDR1 SEHNR and CDR2 FQNEAQ (reference sequence). This CDR3 has 16 residues. V shed 4 bases and J 8 bases; nucleotides not matched to a gene: 11. CDR3 sequence reads: CASSSAGTGVRDEQFF. Here the CDR3 DNA reads TGTGCCAGCAGCTCAGCCGGGACAGGGGTTAGGGATGAGCAGTTCTTC.

This clonotype was seen more than once but under ten times. V and J are TRBV7-9 and TRBJ1-4; 7 nucleotides agree with TRBD1. Germline CDR1 reads SEHNR; CDR2 reads FQNEAQ (reference sequence). V gave up 6 bases and J gave up 8 bases; unmatched junction bases: 9. The CDR3 covers 14 residues. The CDR3: CASRTGTAGEKLFF. The CDR3, as DNA: TGTGCCAGCAGGACTGGGACAGCGGGAGAAAAACTGTTTTTT.

This clonotype was found once. CDR3 in amino acids: CASSQDRGQGPVNSPLHF. CDR3 DNA sequence: TGTGCCAGCAGCCAAGACCGAGGACAGGGTCCGGTAAATTCACCCCTCCACTTT. The rearrangement uses TRBV3-1 and TRBJ1-6; 8 bases map to TRBD1. This CDR3 has 18 amino acids. Germline V gene data show CDR1 as LGHDT and CDR2 as YNNKEL (reference sequence). The V segment lost 0 bases and the J segment 7 bases; nucleotides outside the gene matches: 11.

Only a few counts were recorded for this clonotype. The chain employs TRBV7-2 and TRBJ2-4, with unresolved D. Trimming left V 1 base short and J 5 bases short, with 6 bases between. In germline, CDR1 is SGHTA, CDR2 FQGNSA. This CDR3 is built from 13 residues. The chain's CDR3 is CASSLGQQNIQYF. The CDR3 bases are TGTGCCAGCAGCTTAGGGCAGCAAAACATTCAGTACTTC.

This clonotype was counted at least ten times. This chain uses TRBV6-5 with TRBJ1-1; 8 positions agree with TRBD1. Germline CDR1 reads MNHEY; CDR2 reads SVGAGI. With V trimmed by 8 bases and J by 10 bases, 12 bases remained unmatched. The CDR3 length is 13 residues. The CDR3, as DNA: TGTGCCAGCGAAGGGACAGGATGGCGCGGAGCTTTCTTT. Amino acids: CASEGTGWRGAFF.

This clonotype was picked up many times. The V and J genes are TRBV6-5 and TRBJ2-7; weak D call: TRBD1 (6 bases). The germline V gene encodes CDR1 MNHEY and CDR2 SVGAGI. The CDR3 has 14 residues. The V and J ends lost 3 bases and 6 bases respectively, with 15 bases between them. In nucleotides, the CDR3 is TGTGCCAGCAGTTATCAGGGGCCGTGGTCCGAGCAGTACTTC. Protein sequence: CASSYQGPWSEQYF.

The rearrangement links TRBV6-6 to TRBJ1-2; TRBD1 aligns across 9 bases. The germline V gene has CDR1 MNHNY and CDR2 SVGAGI (reference sequence). The CDR3 is made up of 13 amino acids. V shed 8 bases, J shed 5 bases, and the junction held 6 bases outside the gene matches. The CDR3: CASLAGTGYGYTF. CDR3 DNA: TGTGCCAGCCTGGCCGGGACAGGGTATGGCTACACCTTC.

The chain combines TRBV11-1 with TRBJ1-1; 8 positions match TRBD1. The CDR3 has 15 amino acids. V shed 7 bases and J 3 bases; nucleotides not matched to a gene: 10. The germline V gene has CDR1 SGHAT and CDR2 FQDESV (reference sequence). As DNA, the CDR3 is TGTGCCAGCACCGACCCAGGGGGCGCGTACACTGAAGCTTTCTTT. This encodes CASTDPGGAYTEAFF.

The V call is TRBV6-1, the J call TRBJ2-6; D is unclear. Trimming took 4 bases from V and 3 from J, leaving 13 bases between them. The CDR3 has 16 amino acids. Germline CDR1 is MNHNS and CDR2 is SASEGT. Here the CDR3 reads CASSGNNKVGANVLTF. CDR3 coding DNA: TGTGCCAGCAGTGGCAACAACAAGGTTGGGGCCAACGTCCTGACTTTC.

At least ten counts were recorded for this clonotype. The rearrangement joins TRBV7-8 to TRBJ1-3, with TRBD1 identical over 7 bases. The V and J ends lost 6 bases and 2 bases, in that order; junction bases with no gene match: 4. The germline CDR1 and CDR2 sequences are SGHVS and FQNEAQ. The CDR3 spans 14 residues. CDR3 loop: CASSRTGPGNTIYF. CDR3 nucleotides: TGTGCCAGCAGTAGGACAGGCCCTGGAAACACCATATATTTT.

At least ten counts were recorded for this clonotype. The chain employs TRBV10-1 and TRBJ2-7; perhaps TRBD1 as D (6 bases). Trimming cost V 8 bases and J 3 bases, with 17 bases left between them. Germline V gene lookup returns CDR1 WNHNN and CDR2 SYGVQD (reference sequence). This CDR3 is 14 amino acids long. The CDR3 DNA is TGCGCCAGCGGTCTGGGGGCAGGGAACTACGAGCAGTACTTC. Protein product: CASGLGAGNYEQYF.

This clonotype was counted only a few times. The J gene is TRBJ2-7, the V gene TRBV7-3; 7 bases agree with TRBD1. Germline V gives CDR1 SGHTA, CDR2 FQGTGA. Germline trimming cut 9 bases from V and 1 base from J; bases unmatched to any gene: 12. CDR3 length: 15 residues. The CDR3 is CASFHGTDPSYEQYF. In DNA form, the CDR3 reads TGTGCCAGTTTCCACGGGACAGATCCTTCCTACGAGCAGTACTTC.